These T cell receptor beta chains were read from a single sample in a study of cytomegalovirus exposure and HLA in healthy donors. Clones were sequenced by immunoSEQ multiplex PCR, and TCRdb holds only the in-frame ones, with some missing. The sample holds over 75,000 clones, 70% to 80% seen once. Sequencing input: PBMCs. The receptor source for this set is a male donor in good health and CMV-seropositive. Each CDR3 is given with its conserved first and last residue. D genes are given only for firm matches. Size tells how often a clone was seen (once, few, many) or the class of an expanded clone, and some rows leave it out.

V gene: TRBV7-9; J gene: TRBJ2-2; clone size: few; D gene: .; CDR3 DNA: TGTGCCAGCAGCCCTCTAAACACCGGGGAGCTGTTTTTT; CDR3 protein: CASSPLNTGELFF
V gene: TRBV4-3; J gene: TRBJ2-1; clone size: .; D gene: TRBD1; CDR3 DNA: TGCGCCAGCAGCCAAGCGCCGACGGGACAGGACCGAAACAATGAGCAGTTCTTC; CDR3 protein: CASSQAPTGQDRNNEQFF
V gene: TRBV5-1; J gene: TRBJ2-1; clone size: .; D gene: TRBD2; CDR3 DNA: TGCGCCAGCGATAGTGGACTAGCGCTGCATGAGCAGTTCTTC; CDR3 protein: CASDSGLALHEQFF
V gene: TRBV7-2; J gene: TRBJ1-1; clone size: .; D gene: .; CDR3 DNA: TGTGCCAGCAGCTTGCAGGCAGTCATGAACACTGAAGCTTTCTTT; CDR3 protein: CASSLQAVMNTEAFF
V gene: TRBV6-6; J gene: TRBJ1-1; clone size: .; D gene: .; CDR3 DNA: TGTGCCAGCACCCACGGGAGGGCCACGTTCACTGAAGCTTTCTTT; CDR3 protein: CASTHGRATFTEAFF
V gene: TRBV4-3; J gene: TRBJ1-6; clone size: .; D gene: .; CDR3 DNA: TGCGCCAGCAGCCAAGAGGGGGGTTCACCCCTCCACTTT; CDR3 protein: CASSQEGGSPLHF
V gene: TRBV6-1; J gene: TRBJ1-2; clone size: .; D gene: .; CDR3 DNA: TGTGCCAGCAGTGAAAGGGGGGGCTATGGCTACACCTTC; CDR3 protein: CASSERGGYGYTF
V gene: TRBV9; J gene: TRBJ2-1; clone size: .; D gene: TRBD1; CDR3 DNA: TGTGCCAGCAGCGTAGGGACAGGGGGCGCGTTTCGGCAGTTCTTC; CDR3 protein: CASSVGTGGAFRQFF
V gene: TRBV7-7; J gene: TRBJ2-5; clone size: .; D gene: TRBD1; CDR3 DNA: TGTGCTAGCAGCTTAGGCAGGGGGTGGAAAGAGACCCAGTACTTC; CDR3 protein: CASSLGRGWKETQYF
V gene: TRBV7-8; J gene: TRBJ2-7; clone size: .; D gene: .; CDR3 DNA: TGTGCCAGCAGCCCTAACAGGCTCTACGAGCAGTACTTC; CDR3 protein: CASSPNRLYEQYF
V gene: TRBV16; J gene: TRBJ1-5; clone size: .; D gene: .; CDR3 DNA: TGTGCCAGCAGCTACAGGTCCAGCAATCAGCCCCAGCATTTT; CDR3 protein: CASSYRSSNQPQHF
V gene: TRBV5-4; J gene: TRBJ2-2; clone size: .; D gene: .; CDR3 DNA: TGTGCCAGCAGCTCCACAGGGACCACCGGGGAGCTGTTTTTT; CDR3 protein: CASSSTGTTGELFF